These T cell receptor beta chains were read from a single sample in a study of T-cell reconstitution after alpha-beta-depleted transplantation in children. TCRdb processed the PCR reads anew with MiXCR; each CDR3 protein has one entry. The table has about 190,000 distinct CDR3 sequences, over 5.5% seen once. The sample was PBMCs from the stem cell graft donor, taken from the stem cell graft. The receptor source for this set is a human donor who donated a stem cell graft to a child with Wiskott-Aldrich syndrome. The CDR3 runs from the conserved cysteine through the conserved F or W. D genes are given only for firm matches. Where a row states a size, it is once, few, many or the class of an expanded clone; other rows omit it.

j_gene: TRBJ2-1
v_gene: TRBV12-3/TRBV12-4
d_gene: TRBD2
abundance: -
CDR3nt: TGTTCCAGCAGTTTAGCTCTTAGCGGGAGGGCCGTCAATGAGCAGTTCTTC
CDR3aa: CSSSLALSGRAVNEQFF

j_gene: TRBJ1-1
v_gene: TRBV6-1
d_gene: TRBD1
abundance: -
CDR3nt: TGTGCCAGCAGTAGACAGGGAGGAAGAAGGAGCACTGAAGCTTTCTTT
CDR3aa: CASSRQGGRRSTEAFF

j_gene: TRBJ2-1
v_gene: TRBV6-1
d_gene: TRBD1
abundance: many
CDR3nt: TGTGCCAGCAAGGACAGGGGGCTTTTTTCCTACAATGAGCAGTTCTTC
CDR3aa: CASKDRGLFSYNEQFF

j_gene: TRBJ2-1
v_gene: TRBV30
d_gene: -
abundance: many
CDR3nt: TGTGCCTGGATAATGGGCAGCTCCTACAATGAGCAGTTCTTC
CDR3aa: CAWIMGSSYNEQFF

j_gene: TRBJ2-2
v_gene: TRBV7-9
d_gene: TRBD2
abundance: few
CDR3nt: TGTGCCAGCAGCTTAGTACTAGCGGCGAACACCGGGGAGCTGTTTTTT
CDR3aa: CASSLVLAANTGELFF

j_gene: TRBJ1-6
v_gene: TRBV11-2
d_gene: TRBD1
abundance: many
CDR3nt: TGTGCCAGCAGCTTAGACCGGGACAGGGGGTCCAATTCACCCCTCCACTTT
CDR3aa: CASSLDRDRGSNSPLHF

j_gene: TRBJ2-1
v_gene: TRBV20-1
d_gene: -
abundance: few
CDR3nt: TGCTGTGCTAGAGCCGCACTAGGGGGACACAATGAGCAGTTCTTC
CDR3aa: CCARAALGGHNEQFF

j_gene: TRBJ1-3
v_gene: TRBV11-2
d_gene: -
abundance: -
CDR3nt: TGTGCCAGCAGCTTATTGGGGGCTTGGACTCAAAGTCGTAACACCATATATTTT
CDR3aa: CASSLLGAWTQSRNTIYF

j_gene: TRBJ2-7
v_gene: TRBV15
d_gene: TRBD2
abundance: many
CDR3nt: TGTGCCACCAGCACGGGACTAGCGGGAATCTACGAGCAGTACTTC
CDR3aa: CATSTGLAGIYEQYF

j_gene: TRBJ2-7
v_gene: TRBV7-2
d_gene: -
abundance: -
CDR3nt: TGTGCCAGCAGCTTTAGTCCTGGGCTTGCGTCGGACGAGCAGTACTTC
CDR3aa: CASSFSPGLASDEQYF

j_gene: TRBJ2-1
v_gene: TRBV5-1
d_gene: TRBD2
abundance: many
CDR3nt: TGCGCCAGTTATAGCGGGATCAACCACAATGAGCAGTTCTTC
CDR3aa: CASYSGINHNEQFF

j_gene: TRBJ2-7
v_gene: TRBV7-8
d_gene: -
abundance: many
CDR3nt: TGTGCCAGCAGCCCACTAGCCCTAAGCTCCTACGAGCAGTACTTC
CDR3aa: CASSPLALSSYEQYF

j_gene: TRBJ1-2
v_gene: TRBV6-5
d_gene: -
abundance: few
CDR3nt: TGTGCCAGCAGTTACTCGACCGGGCTTGGGGGCTACACCTTC
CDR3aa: CASSYSTGLGGYTF

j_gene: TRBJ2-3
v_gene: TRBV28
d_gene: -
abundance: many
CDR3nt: TGTGCCAGCAGTTTAGGTCGGGCGCGGCCAGATACGCAGTATTTT
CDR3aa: CASSLGRARPDTQYF

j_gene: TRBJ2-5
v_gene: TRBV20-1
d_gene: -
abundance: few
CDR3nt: TGCAGTGCTGGGGGGGCAGAGCCGGGGGTGGAGACCCAGTACTTC
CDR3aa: CSAGGAEPGVETQYF

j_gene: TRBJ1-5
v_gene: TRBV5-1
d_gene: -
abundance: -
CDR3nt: TGCGCCAGCAGCTTGGACGGGGGTCATCAGCCCCAGCATTTT
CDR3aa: CASSLDGGHQPQHF

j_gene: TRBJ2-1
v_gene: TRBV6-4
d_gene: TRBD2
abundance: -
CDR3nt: TGTGCCAGCAGTACTAGCGGAGAGGCCTGGGAGCAGTTCTTC
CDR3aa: CASSTSGEAWEQFF

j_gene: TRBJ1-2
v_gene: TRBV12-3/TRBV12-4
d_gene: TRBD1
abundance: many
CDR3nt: TGTGCCAGCAGTTTAAGGGCAGGGGGCTACGGTGGCTACACCTTC
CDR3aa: CASSLRAGGYGGYTF

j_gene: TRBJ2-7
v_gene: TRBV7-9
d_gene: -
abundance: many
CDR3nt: TGTGCCAGCAGCGTCGACACCTCCTACGAGCAGTACTTC
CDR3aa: CASSVDTSYEQYF

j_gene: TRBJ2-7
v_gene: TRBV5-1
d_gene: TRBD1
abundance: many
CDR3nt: TGCGCCAGCAGCTTGGGGGGACAGGGACTTCTGGAGCAGTACTTC
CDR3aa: CASSLGGQGLLEQYF

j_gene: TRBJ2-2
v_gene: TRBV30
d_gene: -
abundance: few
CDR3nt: TGTGCCTGGAATGGGTTTGGGGAAAAGGGTACCGGGGAGCTGTTTTTT
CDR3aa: CAWNGFGEKGTGELFF

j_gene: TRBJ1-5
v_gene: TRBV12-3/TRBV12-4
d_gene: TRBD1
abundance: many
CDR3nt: TGTGCCAGCAGTTTATTCGGGACAGGGGACCAGCCCCAGCATTTT
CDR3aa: CASSLFGTGDQPQHF

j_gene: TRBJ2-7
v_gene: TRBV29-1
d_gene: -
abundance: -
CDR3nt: TGCAGCGTTGATGGGGGATACGAGCAGTACTTC
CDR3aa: CSVDGGYEQYF

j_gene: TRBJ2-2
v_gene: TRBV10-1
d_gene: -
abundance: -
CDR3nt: TGCGCCAGCAGTGAATCGCTCGTGGGGGAGCTGTTTTTT
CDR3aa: CASSESLVGELFF

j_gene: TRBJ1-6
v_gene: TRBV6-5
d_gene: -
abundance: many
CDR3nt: TGTGCCAGCAGTTACTCGACAAAGGTCTTGGGTTCACCCCTCCACTTT
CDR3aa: CASSYSTKVLGSPLHF